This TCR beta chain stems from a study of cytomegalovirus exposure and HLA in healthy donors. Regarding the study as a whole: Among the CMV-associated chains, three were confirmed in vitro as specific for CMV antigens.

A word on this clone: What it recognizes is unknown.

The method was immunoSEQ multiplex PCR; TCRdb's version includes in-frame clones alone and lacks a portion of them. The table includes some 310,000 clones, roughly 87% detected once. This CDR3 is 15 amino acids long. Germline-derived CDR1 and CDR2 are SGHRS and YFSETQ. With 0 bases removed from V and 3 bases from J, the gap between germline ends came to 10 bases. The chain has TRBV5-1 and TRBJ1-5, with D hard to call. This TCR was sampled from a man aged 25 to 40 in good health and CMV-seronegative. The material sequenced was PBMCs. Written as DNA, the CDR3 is TGCGCCAGCAGCTTGGCCTCGGGTCCCAATCAGCCCCAGCATTTT. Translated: CASSLASGPNQPQHF. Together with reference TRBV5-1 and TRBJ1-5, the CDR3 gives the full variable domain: KAGVTQTPRYLIKTRGQQVTLSCSPISGHRSVSWYQQTPGQGLQFLFEYFSETQRNKGNFPGRFSGRQFSNSRSEMNVSTLELGDSALYLCASSLASGPNQPQHFGDGTRLSIL.